The entry that follows covers one T cell receptor beta chain sequence. Resolution of symptoms, clearance, or two negative PCRs was present in recovered Cohort 3 donors. Per the original data handling: Nucleated cell counts were estimated from reference gene primer amplification. Clones were read by immunoSEQ multiplex PCR, and TCRdb kept only the in-frame ones, dropping some. V and J calls and clone size are those listed in that table; D and trimming were worked out from the DNA. Of roughly 220,000 clones in the sample, 65% to 85% were seen once. This entry comes from a study of blood T cell repertoires in COVID-19. For the study at large: Sites across the United States, Italy and Spain contributed samples from acute and convalescent COVID-19. Nucleic acid was either cDNA or gDNA, and it came from T cells, B-cell-depleted T cells, or PBMCs.

Sequencing was carried out using PBMCs or T cells enriched from blood (not recorded which). The origin of this receptor is a woman between 35 and 50 years old who had recovered from COVID-19.

The CDR3 DNA follows: TGTGCCAGCAGTGGGGGGGGTGGTAGCGGGAGTTCCTACGAGCAGTACGTC. Translating it yields CASSGGGGSGSSYEQYV. The chain combines TRBV6-1 with TRBJ2-7; the match to TRBD2 covers 9 bases. The CDR3 covers 17 residues. CDR1 is MNHNS, CDR2 SASEGT, per germline. J lost 1 base, V lost 4 bases, and 11 bases had no gene match.